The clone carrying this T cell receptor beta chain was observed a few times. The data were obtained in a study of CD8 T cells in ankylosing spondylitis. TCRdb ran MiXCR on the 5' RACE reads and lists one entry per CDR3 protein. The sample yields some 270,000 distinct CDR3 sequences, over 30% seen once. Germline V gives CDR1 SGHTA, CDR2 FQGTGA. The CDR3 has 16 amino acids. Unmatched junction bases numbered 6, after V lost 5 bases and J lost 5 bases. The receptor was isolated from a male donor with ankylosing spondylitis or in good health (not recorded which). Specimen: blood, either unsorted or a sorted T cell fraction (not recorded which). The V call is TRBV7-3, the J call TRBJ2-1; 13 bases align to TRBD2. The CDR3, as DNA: TGTGCCAGCAGCGTACTAGCGGGGGGGTTCGACAATGAGCAGTTCTTC. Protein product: CASSVLAGGFDNEQFF.